This T cell receptor beta chain was sequenced for a study of T cell responses to AZD1222 COVID-19 vaccine. Study outcomes and limitations: Recipients of two AZD1222 doses showed rising Spike-specific TCR breadth and depth. White British people made up most donors, females outnumbered males, and clonal diversity was possibly underestimated. Only five or six AZD1222 recipients were seropositive at baseline. The CD4 TCRs associated with vaccination extended across spike and predominated at 160-218 and 743-854.

As concerns this clone: Its antigen is still unknown.

Trimming left V 5 bases short and J 4 bases short, with 14 bases between. Per the germline V gene, CDR1 is SEHNR and CDR2 is FQNEAQ (reference sequence). This CDR3 is built from 15 residues. Produced via immunoSEQ multiplex PCR; TCRdb's table is partial and in-frame only. The data contain 150,000 to 200,000 clones, approximately 95% of them singletons. The V gene is TRBV7-9, the J gene TRBJ2-2; D call uncertain. The material sequenced was peripheral blood, taken 28 days after the second dose of the MenACWY control vaccine. The TCR was taken from an adult who received the MenACWY meningococcal vaccine as a control. CDR3 nucleotide sequence: TGTGCCAGCAGCCCCCTCCCGATGGTCACCGGGGAGCTGTTTTTT. Amino acids: CASSPLPMVTGELFF. Full variable domain (remainder filled in from reference TRBV7-9 and TRBJ2-2): DTGVSQNPRHKITKRGQNVTFRCDPISEHNRLYWYRQTLGQGPEFLTYFQNEAQLEKSRLLSDRFSAERPKGSFSTLEIQRTEQGDSAMYLCASSPLPMVTGELFFGEGSRLTVL.